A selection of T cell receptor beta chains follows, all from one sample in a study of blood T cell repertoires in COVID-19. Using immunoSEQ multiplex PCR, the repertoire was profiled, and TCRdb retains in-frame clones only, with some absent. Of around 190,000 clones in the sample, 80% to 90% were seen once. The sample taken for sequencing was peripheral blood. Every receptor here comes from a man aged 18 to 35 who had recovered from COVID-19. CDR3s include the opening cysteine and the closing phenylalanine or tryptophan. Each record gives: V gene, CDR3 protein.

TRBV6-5	CASSLTINTEAFF
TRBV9	CASSVGAQGPYYEQYF
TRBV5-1	CASSGPGLADEQYF
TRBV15	CATSRRQGNYEQYF
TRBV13	CASSYPSGRYNEQFF
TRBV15	CAISGRNTGELFF
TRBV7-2	CASSPTGTRNEKLFF
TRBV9	CASSPGGEGTQYF
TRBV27	CASSLAGGGQPQHF
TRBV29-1	CSGGGVAEAFF
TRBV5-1	CASSLGTGYEQFF
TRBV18	CASSPDTGTAWYEQYF
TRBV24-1	CATSDKGAAKNIQYF
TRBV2	CASSEALSGGETQYF
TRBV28	CASSFGQGRASGNTIYF
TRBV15	CATSRDPRGTEAFF
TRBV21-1	CASTKGENTGELFF
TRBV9	CASSVVAGGYNEQFF
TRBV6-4	CASSDSGREFF
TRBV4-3	CASSQEGSGSGEQYF
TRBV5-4	CASSSGLEETQYF
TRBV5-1	CASSHTSGKGDTQYF
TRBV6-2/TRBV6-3	CASSYTSGGETQYF
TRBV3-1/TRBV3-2	CASSQVNRFPRLAVILNEQFF
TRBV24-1	CATSDPPPGTGGTGELFF
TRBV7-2	CASTLTTRQYNEQFF
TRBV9	CASSVQPGPPGDEQFF
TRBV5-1	CASSPSTGEGNQPQHF
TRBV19	CASSMAVGQPQHF
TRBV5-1	CASSRAAGSPYEQYF
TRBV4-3	CASSRLPVGGGHSYNSPLHF
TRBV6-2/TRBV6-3	CASSYGGGITEAFF
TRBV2	CASSVGRGEQYF
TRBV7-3	CASSRGYGTDTQYF
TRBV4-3	CASSQGVSEKETQYF
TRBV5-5	CASSGGLAGASYGTDTQYF
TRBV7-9	CASSLALASSTDTQYF
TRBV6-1	CASSDGLAGGHSYEQYF
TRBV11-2	CASSSLSRDRDSYGYTF
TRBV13	CASSLIASRTSITYNEQFF
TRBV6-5	CASSNNLYEQYF
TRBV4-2	CASSPLRAGSSYNEQFF
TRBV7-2	CASSQSNRGVWTEAFF
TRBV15	CATSRDNYEQYF
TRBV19	CASSLPQGNTEAFF
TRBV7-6	CASSLVGQGAWTGELFF
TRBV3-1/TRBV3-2	CASSQEPGLGNTIYF
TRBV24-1	CATSGERESSYNEQFF
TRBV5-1	CASSFTEFYEQYF
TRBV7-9	CASSPRTGVPGELFF
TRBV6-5	CASSKTGVVYNEQFF
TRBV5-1	CASGPGDALNTEAFF
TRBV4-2	CASSQGQGSAGDGDTQYF
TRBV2	CASSEGAGRTDTQYF
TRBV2	CASSESRVTGELFF
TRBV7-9	CASSSLSSGSWNEQFF